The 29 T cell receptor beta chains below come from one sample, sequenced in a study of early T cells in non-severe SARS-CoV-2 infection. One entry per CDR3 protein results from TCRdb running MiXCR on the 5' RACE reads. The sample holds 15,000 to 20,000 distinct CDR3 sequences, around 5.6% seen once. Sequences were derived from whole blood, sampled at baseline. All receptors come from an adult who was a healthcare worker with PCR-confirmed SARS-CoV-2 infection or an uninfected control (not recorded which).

CDR3 residues: CASSLVRRDTEAFF. The DNA for the CDR3 is TGTGCCAGCAGTTTAGTACGCCGCGACACTGAAGCTTTCTTT. The chain couples TRBV12-3 or TRBV12-4 to TRBJ1-1; D is uncertain. The length of the CDR3 is 14 residues. V shed 1 base and J shed 3 bases, with 9 bases lying between them.

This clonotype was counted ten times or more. For the CDR3, the DNA is TGTGCCAGCAGTTCGCCGGGACAGGGGTACGAGCAGTACTTC. This translates into CASSSPGQGYEQYF. This chain joins TRBV27 and TRBJ2-7, with 10 bases that match TRBD1. V lost 4 bases and J lost 4; bases outside the gene matches: 4. Germline CDR1 MNHEY, CDR2 SMNVEV (reference sequence). The CDR3 totals 14 residues.

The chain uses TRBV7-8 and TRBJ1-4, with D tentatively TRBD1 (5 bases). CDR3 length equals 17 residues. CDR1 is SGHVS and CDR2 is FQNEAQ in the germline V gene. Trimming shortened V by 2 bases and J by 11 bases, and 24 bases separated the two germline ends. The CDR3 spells CASSLTPRGTGSRKLFF. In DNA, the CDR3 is TGTGCCAGCAGCTTAACCCCTCGCGGGACGGGAAGTCGCAAACTGTTTTTT. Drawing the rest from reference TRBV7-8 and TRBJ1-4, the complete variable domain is GAGVSQSPRYKVAKRGQDVALRCDPISGHVSLFWYQQALGQGPEFLTYFQNEAQLDKSGLPSDRFFAERPEGSVSTLKIQRTQQEDSAVYLCASSLTPRGTGSRKLFFGSGTQLSVL.

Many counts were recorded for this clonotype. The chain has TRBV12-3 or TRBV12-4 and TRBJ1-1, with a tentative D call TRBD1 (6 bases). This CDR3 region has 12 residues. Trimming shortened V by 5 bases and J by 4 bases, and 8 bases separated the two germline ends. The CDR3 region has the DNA TGTGCCAGCAGTACAGGGAGCACTGAAGCTTTCTTT. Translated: CASSTGSTEAFF.

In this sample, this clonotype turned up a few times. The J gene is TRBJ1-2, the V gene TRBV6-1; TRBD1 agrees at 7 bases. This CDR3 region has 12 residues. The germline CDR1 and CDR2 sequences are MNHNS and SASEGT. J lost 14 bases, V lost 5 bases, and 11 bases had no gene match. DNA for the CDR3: TGTGCCAGCAGTACCGGGACAGCTTCGAGGACCTTC. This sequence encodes CASSTGTASRTF.

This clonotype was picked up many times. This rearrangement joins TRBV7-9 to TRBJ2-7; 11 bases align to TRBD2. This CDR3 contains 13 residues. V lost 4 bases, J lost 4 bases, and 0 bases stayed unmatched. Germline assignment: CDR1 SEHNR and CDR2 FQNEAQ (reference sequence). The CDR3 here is CASSSSGGYEQYF. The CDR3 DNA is TGTGCCAGCAGCTCTAGCGGGGGGTACGAGCAGTACTTC.

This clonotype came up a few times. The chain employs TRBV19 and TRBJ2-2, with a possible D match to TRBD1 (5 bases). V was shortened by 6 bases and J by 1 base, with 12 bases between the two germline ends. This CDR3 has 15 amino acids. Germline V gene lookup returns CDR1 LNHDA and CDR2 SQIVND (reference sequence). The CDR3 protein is CASSPGPGNTGELFF. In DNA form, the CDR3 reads TGTGCCAGTAGCCCAGGGCCGGGGAACACCGGGGAGCTGTTTTTT.

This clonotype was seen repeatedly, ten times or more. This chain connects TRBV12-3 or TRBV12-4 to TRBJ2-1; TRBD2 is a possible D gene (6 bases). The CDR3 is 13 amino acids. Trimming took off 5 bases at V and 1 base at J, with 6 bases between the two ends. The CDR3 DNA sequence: TGTGCCAGCAGTCGGGGGTCCTACAATGAGCAGTTCTTC. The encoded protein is CASSRGSYNEQFF.

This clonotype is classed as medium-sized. The CDR3 bases are TGTGCCAGCAGCTTGGGACAGGAGGGTTCACCCCTCCACTTT. As protein: CASSLGQEGSPLHF. J is TRBJ1-6 and V is TRBV7-2; 8 bases align to TRBD1. The germline CDR1 and CDR2 sequences are SGHTA and FQGNSA. CDR3 size: 14 residues. The V and J ends lost 3 bases and 9 bases, in that order; junction bases with no gene match: 4.

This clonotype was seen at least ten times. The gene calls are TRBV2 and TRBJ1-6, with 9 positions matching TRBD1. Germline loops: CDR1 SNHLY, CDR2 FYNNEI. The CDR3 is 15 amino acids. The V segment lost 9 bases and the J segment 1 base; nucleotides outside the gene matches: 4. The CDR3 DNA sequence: TGTGCCAGGGCACAGGGGGCATCCTATAATTCACCCCTCCACTTT. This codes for CARAQGASYNSPLHF.

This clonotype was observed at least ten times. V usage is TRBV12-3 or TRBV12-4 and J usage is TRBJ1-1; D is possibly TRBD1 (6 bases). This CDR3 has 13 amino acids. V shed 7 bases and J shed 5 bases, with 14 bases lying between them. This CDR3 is CASTLTGSTEAFF. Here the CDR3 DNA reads TGTGCCAGCACTCTAACAGGGTCAACTGAAGCTTTCTTT.

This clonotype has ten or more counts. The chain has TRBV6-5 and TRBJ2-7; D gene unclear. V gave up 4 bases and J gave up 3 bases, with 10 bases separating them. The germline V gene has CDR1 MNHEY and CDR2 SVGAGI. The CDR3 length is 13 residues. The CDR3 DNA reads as TGTGCCAGCAGTTTGGGCAACCACTACGAGCAGTACTTC. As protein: CASSLGNHYEQYF.

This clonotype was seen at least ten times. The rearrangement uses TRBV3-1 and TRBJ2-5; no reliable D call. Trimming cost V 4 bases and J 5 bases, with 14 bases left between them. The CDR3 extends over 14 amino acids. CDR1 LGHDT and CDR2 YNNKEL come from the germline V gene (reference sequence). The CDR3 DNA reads TGTGCCAGCAGCCCAACGACTCCCGCGGAGACCCAGTACTTC. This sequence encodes CASSPTTPAETQYF.

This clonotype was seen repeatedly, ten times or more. CDR3 residues: CASSFGKGRTIYGYTF. In nucleotides, the CDR3 is TGCGCCAGCAGCTTTGGAAAGGGACGGACCATCTATGGCTACACCTTC. This chain links TRBV5-1 with TRBJ1-2, with D possibly TRBD1 on 5 matching bases. Trimming pared 2 bases from V and 4 bases from J, leaving 18 bases between. CDR1 and CDR2 from the germline V gene are SGHRS and YFSETQ. This CDR3 is 16 amino acids long.

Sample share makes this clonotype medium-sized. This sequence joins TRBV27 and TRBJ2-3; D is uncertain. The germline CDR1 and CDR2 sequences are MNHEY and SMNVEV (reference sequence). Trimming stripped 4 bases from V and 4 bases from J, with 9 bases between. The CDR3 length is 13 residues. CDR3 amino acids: CASSSPPSDTQYF. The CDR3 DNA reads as TGTGCCAGCAGTTCCCCCCCCTCAGATACGCAGTATTTT.

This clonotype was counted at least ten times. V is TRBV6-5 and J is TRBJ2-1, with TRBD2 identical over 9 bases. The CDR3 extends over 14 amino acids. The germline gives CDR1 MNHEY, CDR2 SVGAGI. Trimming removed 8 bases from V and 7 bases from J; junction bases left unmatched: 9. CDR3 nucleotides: TGTGCCAGCGAGCGGCGGGGGGGCCAGAATGAGCAGTTCTTC. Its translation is CASERRGGQNEQFF.

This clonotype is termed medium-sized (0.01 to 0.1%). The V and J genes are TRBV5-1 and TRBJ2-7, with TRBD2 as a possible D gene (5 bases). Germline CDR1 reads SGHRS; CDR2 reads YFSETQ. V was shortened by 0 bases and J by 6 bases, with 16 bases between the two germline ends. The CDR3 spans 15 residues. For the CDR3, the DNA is TGCGCCAGCAGCTTGGGCGGGTCAAGGCGGGCCGAGCAGTACTTC. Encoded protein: CASSLGGSRRAEQYF.

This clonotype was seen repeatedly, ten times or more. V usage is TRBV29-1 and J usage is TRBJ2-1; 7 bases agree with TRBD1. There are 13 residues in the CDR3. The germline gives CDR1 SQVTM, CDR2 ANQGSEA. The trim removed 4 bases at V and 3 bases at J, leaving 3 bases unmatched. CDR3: CSVGQGGYNEQFF. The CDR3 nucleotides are TGCAGCGTTGGACAGGGCGGCTACAATGAGCAGTTCTTC.

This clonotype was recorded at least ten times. The CDR3 sequence: CASSRGGRDNQPQHF. The CDR3 DNA sequence: TGTGCCAGCAGCCGCGGGGGCAGGGACAATCAGCCCCAGCATTTT. The rearrangement joins TRBV7-6 to TRBJ1-5, with a tentative D call TRBD1 (6 bases). Germline CDR1 SGHVS, CDR2 FNYEAQ. V lost 5 bases and J lost 3, with 14 bases in between. The CDR3 is 15 residues long.

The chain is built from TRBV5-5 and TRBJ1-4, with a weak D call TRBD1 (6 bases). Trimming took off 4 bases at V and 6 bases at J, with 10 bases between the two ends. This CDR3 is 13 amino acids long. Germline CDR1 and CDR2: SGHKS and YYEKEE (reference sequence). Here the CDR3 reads CASSVRGDEKLFF. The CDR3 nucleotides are TGTGCCAGCAGCGTCAGGGGAGATGAAAAACTGTTTTTT.

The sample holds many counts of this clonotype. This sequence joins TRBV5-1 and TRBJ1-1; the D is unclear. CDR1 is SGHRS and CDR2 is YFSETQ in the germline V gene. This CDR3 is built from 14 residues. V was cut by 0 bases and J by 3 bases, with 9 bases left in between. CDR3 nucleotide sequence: TGCGCCAGCAGCTTGGTCCAGGCAGACACTGAAGCTTTCTTT. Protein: CASSLVQADTEAFF.

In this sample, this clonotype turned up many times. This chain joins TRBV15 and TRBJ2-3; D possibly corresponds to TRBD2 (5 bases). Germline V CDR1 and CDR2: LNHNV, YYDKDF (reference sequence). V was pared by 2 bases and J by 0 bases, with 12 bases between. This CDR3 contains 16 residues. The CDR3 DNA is TGTGCCACCAGCAGACCAGTAGCGACTAGCACAGATACGCAGTATTTT. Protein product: CATSRPVATSTDTQYF. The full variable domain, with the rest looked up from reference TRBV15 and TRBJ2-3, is DAMVIQNPRYQVTQFGKPVTLSCSQTLNHNVMYWYQQKSSQAPKLLFHYYDKDFNNEADTPDNFQSRRPNTSFCFLDIRSPGLGDTAMYLCATSRPVATSTDTQYFGPGTRLTVL.

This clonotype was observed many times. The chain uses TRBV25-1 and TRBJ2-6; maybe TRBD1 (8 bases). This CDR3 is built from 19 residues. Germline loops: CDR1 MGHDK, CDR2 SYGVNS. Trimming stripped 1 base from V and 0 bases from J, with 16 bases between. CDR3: CASSESWTGRGSGANVLTF. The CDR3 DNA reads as TGTGCCAGCAGTGAATCCTGGACAGGGAGGGGCTCTGGGGCCAACGTCCTGACTTTC.

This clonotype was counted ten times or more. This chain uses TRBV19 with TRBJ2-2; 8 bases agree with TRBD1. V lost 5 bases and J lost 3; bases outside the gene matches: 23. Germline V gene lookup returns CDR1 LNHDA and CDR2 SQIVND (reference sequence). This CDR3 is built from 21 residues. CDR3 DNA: TGTGCCAGTAGTTCCCTCGGTCCCGGGACAGGTTCGGGAAGGCACACCGGGGAGCTGTTTTTT. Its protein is CASSSLGPGTGSGRHTGELFF.

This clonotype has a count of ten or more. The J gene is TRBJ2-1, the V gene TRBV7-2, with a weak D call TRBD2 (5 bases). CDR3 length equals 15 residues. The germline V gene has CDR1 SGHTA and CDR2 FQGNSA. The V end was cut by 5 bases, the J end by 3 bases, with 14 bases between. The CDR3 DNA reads TGTGCCAGCAGCCCAGCGGTGCGGAGCTACAATGAGCAGTTCTTC. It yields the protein CASSPAVRSYNEQFF.

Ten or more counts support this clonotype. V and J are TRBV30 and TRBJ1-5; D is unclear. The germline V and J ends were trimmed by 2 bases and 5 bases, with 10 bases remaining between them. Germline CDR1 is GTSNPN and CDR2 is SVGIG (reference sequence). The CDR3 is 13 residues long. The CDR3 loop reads CAWSRFGDQPQHF. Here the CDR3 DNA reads TGTGCCTGGAGTCGCTTCGGGGATCAGCCCCAGCATTTT.

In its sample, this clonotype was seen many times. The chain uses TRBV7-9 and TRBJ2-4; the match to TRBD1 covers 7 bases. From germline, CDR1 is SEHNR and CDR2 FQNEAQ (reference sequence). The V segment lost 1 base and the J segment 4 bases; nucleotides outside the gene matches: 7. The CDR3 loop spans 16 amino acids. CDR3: CASSLDLPRGKNIQYF. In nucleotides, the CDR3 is TGTGCCAGCAGCTTAGACCTCCCCAGGGGGAAAAACATTCAGTACTTC.

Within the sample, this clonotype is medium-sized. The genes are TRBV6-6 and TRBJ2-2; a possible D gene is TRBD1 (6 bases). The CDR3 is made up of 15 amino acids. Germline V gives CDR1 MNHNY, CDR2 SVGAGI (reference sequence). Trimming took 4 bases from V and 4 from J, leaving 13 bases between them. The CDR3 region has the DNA TGTGCCAGCAGTTCCATTGGACAGTTCACCGGGGAGCTGTTTTTT. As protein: CASSSIGQFTGELFF.

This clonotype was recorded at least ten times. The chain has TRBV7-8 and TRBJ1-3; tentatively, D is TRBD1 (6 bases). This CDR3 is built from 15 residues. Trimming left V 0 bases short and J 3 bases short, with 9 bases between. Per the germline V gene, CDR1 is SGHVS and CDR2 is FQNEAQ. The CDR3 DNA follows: TGTGCCAGCAGCTTAGCGACAGGCCGTGGAAACACCATATATTTT. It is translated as CASSLATGRGNTIYF.